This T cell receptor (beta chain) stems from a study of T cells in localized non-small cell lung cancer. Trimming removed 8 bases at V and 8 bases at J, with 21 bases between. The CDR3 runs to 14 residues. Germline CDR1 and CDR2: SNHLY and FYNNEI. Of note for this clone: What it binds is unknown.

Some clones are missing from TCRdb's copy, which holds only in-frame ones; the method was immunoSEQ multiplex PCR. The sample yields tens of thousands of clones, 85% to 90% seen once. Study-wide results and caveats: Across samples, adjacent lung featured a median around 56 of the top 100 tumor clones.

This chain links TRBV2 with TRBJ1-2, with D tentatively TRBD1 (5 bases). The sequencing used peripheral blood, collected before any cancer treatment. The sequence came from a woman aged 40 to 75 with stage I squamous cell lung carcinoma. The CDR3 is CASGGERVAVGYTF. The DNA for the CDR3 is TGTGCCAGCGGAGGGGAAAGGGTAGCGGTCGGCTACACCTTC. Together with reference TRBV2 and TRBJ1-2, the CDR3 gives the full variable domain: EPEVTQTPSHQVTQMGQEVILRCVPISNHLYFYWYRQILGQKVEFLVSFYNNEISEKSEIFDDQFSVERPDGSNFTLKIRSTKLEDSAMYFCASGGERVAVGYTFGSGTRLTVV.